What follows are 8 T cell receptor beta chains derived from one specimen sequenced in a study of T cell changes during pregnancy in multiple sclerosis (dated by TCRdb to the late 2010s). The method was the immunoSEQ multiplex PCR assay. In its TCRdb copy, this immuneACCESS table keeps in-frame sequences only and misses some clones. Where compared with another copy, unresolved V genes explain less than half of these, and the others have no known cause. In this sample the table shows about 99,000 clones, roughly 92% of which occur a single time. The ten largest clones add up to roughly 0.88% of the sample. The specimen comprised peripheral blood, sampled after pregnancy. Source of these receptors: a female donor with multiple sclerosis, enrolled in a pregnancy study.

J is TRBJ2-2 and V is TRBV6-5; 9 positions agree with TRBD1. Germline V gene data show CDR1 as MNHEY and CDR2 as SVGAGI. J gave up 5 bases and V 11 bases, and 6 bases lay outside the gene matches. The CDR3 extends over 13 amino acids. The CDR3 nucleotides read TGTGCCTCCCGGACAGGGGTAACCGGGGAGCTGTTTTTT. Translated, it gives CASRTGVTGELFF.

This clone was counted a single time. This sequence joins TRBV28 and TRBJ2-2, with D maybe TRBD2 (7 bases). Trimming pared 6 bases from V and 4 bases from J, leaving 12 bases between. Germline V gene data show CDR1 as MDHEN and CDR2 as SYDVKM. The CDR3 spans 14 residues. The CDR3 here is CASRGGASTGELFF. For the CDR3, the DNA is TGTGCCAGCAGAGGGGGGGCCAGCACCGGGGAGCTGTTTTTT.

A single count supports this clone. The V call is TRBV19, the J call TRBJ2-1, with 9 nucleotides matching TRBD2. The V segment lost 1 base and the J segment 7 bases; nucleotides outside the gene matches: 5. CDR1 and CDR2 (germline): LNHDA, SQIVND (reference sequence). CDR3 length: 15 residues. CDR3 in amino acids: CASSIGLAGRNEQFF. CDR3 nucleotide sequence: TGTGCCAGTAGTATAGGGCTAGCGGGAAGGAATGAGCAGTTCTTC.

This rearrangement joins TRBV19 to TRBJ2-1, with 9 bases identical to TRBD2. V shed 4 bases, J shed 7 bases, and the junction held 5 bases outside the gene matches. Germline-derived CDR1 and CDR2 are LNHDA and SQIVND (reference sequence). The CDR3 contains 14 residues. In DNA, the CDR3 is TGTGCCAGTAGTAGGGCGGGAGGGCCGAATGAGCAGTTCTTC. Translating it yields CASSRAGGPNEQFF.

This clone was counted a single time. The rearrangement joins TRBV2 to TRBJ2-7; TRBD2 aligns across 8 bases. Germline CDR1 SNHLY, CDR2 FYNNEI. The CDR3 is 15 residues long. V gave up 4 bases and J gave up 4 bases; unmatched junction bases: 9. The CDR3 nucleotides are TGTGCCAGCAGTGTCCCGCGGACTAGCAGTTACGAGCAGTACTTC. This translates into CASSVPRTSSYEQYF.

The rearrangement uses TRBV14 and TRBJ2-1; possible D gene TRBD1, 6 bases. V was trimmed by 2 bases and J by 3 bases, leaving 11 bases between them. The length of the CDR3 is 15 residues. Germline V gives CDR1 SGHDN, CDR2 FVKESK. The CDR3 loop reads CASSQMGQLYNEQFF. DNA for the CDR3: TGTGCCAGCAGCCAAATGGGACAACTCTACAATGAGCAGTTCTTC.

The genes are TRBV18 and TRBJ1-1; D might be TRBD1 (6 bases). CDR1 and CDR2 (germline): KGHSH, LQKENI. The CDR3 totals 14 residues. V lost 3 bases, J lost 1 base, and 9 bases lay in between. Here the CDR3 reads CASSPGQQNTEAFF. The CDR3, as DNA: TGTGCCAGCTCACCTGGACAGCAGAACACTGAAGCTTTCTTT.

The V gene is TRBV5-1, the J gene TRBJ2-2, with D perhaps TRBD2 (6 bases). V was shortened by 6 bases and J by 1 base, with 19 bases between the two germline ends. This CDR3 comprises 17 residues. CDR1 and CDR2 from the germline V gene are SGHRS and YFSETQ. The CDR3 sequence: CASTALRSSGNTGELFF. CDR3 DNA: TGCGCCAGCACCGCATTGAGGAGTAGCGGGAACACCGGGGAGCTGTTTTTT.